This TCR beta chain appears in the sequencing data of a study of cytomegalovirus exposure and HLA in healthy donors. The overall study: Falling in the Caucasian-associated ancestry cluster were roughly 86% of a few hundred genotyped donors.

V was pared by 4 bases and J by 5 bases, with 6 bases between. The CDR3 length is 11 residues. CDR1 is SGHTA and CDR2 is FQGNSA in the germline V gene. The PCR used 60 Vbeta and 13 Jbeta primers. The repertoire was sequenced with immunoSEQ multiplex PCR; TCRdb's copy has only in-frame clones and lacks some. This table has roughly 88,000 clones, 69% appearing once. V and J are TRBV7-2 and TRBJ2-7; D is ambiguous. Sequenced: PBMCs. This sequence originates from a man aged 45-65 years in good health and CMV-seronegative. CDR3 coding DNA: TGTGCCAGCAGCTCCTACGACGAGCAGTACTTC. Encoded protein: CASSSYDEQYF.